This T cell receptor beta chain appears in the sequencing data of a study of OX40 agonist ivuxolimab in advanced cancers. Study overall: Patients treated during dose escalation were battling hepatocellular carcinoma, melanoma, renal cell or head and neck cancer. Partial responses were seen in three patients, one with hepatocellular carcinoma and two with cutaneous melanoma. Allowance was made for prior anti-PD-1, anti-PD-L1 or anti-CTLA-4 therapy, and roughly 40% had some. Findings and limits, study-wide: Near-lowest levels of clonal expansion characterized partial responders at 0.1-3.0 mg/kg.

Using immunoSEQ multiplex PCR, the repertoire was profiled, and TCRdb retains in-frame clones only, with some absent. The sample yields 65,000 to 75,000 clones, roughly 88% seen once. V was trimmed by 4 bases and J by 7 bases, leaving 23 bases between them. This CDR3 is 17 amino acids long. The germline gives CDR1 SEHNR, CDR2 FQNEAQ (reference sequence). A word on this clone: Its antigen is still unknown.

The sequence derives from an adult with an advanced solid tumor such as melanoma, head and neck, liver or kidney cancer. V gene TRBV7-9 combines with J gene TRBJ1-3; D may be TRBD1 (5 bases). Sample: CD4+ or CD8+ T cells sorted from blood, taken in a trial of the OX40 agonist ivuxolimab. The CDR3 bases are TGTGCCAGCAGCTCCTCGGGGGTGGAGATCGGGCCCAACACCATATATTTT. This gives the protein CASSSSGVEIGPNTIYF.